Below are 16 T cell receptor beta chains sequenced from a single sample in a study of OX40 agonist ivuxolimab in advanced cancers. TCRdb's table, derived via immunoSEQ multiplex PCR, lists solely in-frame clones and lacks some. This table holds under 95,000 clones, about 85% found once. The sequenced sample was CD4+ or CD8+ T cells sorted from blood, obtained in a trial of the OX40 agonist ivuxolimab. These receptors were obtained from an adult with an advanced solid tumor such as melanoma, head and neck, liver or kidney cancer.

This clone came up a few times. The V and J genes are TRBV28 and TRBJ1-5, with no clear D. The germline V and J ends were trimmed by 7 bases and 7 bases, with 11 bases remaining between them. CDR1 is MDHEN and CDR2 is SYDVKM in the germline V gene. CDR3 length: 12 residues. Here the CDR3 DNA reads TGTGCCAGCACCTCCTCTTGGCAGCCCCAGCATTTT. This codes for CASTSSWQPQHF.

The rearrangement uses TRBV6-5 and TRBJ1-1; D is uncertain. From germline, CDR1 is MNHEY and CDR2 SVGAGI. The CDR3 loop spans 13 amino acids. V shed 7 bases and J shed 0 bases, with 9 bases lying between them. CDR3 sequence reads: CASTLGMNTEAFF. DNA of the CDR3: TGTGCCAGCACCCTGGGGATGAACACTGAAGCTTTCTTT.

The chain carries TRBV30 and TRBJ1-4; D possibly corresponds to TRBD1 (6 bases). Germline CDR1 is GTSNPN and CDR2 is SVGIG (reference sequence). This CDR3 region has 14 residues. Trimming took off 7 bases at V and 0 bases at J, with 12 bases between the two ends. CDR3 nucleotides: TGTGCCTCGCGCCCAGGGGCAACTAATGAAAAACTGTTTTTT. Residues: CASRPGATNEKLFF.

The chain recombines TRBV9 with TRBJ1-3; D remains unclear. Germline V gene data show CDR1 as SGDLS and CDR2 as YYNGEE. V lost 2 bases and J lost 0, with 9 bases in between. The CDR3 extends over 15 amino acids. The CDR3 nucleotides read TGTGCCAGCAGCGTGTCCGAGAGCTCTGGAAACACCATATATTTT. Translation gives CASSVSESSGNTIYF.

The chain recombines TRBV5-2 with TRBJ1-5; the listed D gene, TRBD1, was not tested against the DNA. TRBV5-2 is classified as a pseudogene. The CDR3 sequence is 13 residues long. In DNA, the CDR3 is TGTGCCAGCAGCCCAGGGGATAATCAGCCCCAGCATTTT. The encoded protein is CASSPGDNQPQHF.

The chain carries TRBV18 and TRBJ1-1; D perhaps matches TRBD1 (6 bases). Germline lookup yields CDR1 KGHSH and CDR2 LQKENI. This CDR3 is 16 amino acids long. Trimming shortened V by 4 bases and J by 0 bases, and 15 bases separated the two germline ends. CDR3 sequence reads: CASSLTTTGMNTEAFF. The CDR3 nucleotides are TGTGCCAGCTCACTAACCACGACAGGCATGAACACTGAAGCTTTCTTT.

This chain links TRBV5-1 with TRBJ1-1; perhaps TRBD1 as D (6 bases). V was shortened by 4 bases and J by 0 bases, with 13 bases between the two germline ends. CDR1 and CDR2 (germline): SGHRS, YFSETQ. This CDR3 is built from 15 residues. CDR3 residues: CASSLRQALNTEAFF. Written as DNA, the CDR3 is TGCGCCAGCAGCCTCCGACAGGCCTTGAACACTGAAGCTTTCTTT.

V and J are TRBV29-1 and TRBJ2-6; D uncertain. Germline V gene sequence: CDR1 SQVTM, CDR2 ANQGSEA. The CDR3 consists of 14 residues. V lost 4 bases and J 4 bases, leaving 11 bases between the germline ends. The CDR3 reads CSVGPRAGANVLTF. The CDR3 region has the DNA TGCAGCGTTGGCCCCCGAGCCGGGGCCAACGTCCTGACTTTC.

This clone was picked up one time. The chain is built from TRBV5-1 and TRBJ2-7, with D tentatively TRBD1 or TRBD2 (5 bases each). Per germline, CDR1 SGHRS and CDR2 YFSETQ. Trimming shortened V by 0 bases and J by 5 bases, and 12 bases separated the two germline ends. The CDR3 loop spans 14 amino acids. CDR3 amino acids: CASSLVPGTNEQYF. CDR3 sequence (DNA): TGCGCCAGCAGCTTGGTTCCAGGGACCAACGAGCAGTACTTC.

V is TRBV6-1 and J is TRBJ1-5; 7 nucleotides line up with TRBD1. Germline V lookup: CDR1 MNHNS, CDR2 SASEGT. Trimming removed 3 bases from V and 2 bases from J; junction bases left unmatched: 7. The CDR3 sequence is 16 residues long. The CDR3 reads CASSEEGALGNQPQHF. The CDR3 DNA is TGTGCCAGCAGTGAGGAGGGGGCGCTTGGCAATCAGCCCCAGCATTTT.

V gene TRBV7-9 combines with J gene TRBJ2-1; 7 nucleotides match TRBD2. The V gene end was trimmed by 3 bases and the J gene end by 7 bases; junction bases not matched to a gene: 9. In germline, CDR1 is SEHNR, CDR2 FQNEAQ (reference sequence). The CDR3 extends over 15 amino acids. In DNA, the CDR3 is TGTGCCAGCAGCTTTCTAAGCGGGGCCGGGAATGAGCAGTTCTTC. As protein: CASSFLSGAGNEQFF.

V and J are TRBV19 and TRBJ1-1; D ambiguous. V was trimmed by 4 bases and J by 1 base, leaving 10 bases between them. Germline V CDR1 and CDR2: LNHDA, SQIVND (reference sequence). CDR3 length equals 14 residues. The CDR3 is CASSREHTNTEAFF. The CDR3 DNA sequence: TGTGCCAGTAGTAGGGAACACACGAACACTGAAGCTTTCTTT.

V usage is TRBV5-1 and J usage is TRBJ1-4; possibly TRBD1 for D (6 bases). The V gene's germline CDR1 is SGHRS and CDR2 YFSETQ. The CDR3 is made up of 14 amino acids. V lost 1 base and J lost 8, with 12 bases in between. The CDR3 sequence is CASSLSQGNEKLFF. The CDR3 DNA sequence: TGCGCCAGCAGCTTGTCGCAGGGGAACGAAAAACTGTTTTTT. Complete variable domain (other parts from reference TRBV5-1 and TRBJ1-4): KAGVTQTPRYLIKTRGQQVTLSCSPISGHRSVSWYQQTPGQGLQFLFEYFSETQRNKGNFPGRFSGRQFSNSRSEMNVSTLELGDSALYLCASSLSQGNEKLFFGSGTQLSVL.

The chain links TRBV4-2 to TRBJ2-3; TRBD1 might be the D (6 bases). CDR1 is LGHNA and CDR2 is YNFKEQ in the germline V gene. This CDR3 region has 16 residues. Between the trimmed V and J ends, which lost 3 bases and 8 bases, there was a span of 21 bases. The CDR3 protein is CASSHPLRQRGGTQYF. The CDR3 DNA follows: TGTGCCAGCAGCCACCCTCTACGACAGCGAGGGGGTACGCAGTATTTT.

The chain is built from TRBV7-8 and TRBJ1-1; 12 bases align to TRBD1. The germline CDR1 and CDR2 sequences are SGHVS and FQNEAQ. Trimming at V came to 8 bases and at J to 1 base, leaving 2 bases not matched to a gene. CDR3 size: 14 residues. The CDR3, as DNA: TGTGCCAGCGGGACAGGGGGCCGGAACACTGAAGCTTTCTTT. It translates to CASGTGGRNTEAFF.

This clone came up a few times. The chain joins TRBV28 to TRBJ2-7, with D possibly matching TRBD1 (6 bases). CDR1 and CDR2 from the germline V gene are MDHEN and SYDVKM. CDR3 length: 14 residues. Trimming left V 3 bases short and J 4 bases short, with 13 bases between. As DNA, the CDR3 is TGTGCCAGCAGTTTCCCGCACACAGGGTACGAGCAGTACTTC. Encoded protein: CASSFPHTGYEQYF.